This is a list of T cell receptor beta chains from one sample in a study of tumor-infiltrating lymphocytes in primary liver carcinoma. TCRdb reprocessed the multiplex PCR reads with MiXCR, giving one entry per CDR3 protein. The sample includes some 43,000 distinct CDR3 sequences, 71% of them seen just once. Sequenced material: liver tumor tissue from sampling region 5. The receptors stem from a man aged 35 to 55 with primary liver carcinoma and hepatitis B virus infection. Each CDR3 is given with its conserved first and last residue. The D gene is left open where the match is weak. The size of a clone is reported for some rows only, either as once, few or many, or as a class for expanded clones.

V: TRBV6-2/TRBV6-3; D: .; J: TRBJ2-3; size: .; DNA: TGTGCCAACGGTGAGACAGCCTCCACAGACACGCAGTATTTT; CDR3: CANGETASTDTQYF
V: TRBV6-6; D: .; J: TRBJ1-1; size: .; DNA: TGTACCAGCAGTTACCCTGGTGAAGCTTTCTTT; CDR3: CTSSYPGEAFF
V: TRBV10-3; D: .; J: TRBJ1-2; size: many; DNA: TGTGCCATCAGGGACCGGGTGTATGGCTACACCTTC; CDR3: CAIRDRVYGYTF
V: TRBV2; D: TRBD2; J: TRBJ2-7; size: many; DNA: TGTGCCAGCAGTGGGACTAGCGGGGTTCAATACGAGCAGTACTTC; CDR3: CASSGTSGVQYEQYF
V: TRBV7-9; D: TRBD1; J: TRBJ2-5; size: .; DNA: TGTGCCAGCAGCTCGCGGGACAGGAGAACGCAAGAGACCCAGTACTTC; CDR3: CASSSRDRRTQETQYF
V: TRBV20-1; D: TRBD1; J: TRBJ1-6; size: few; DNA: TGCAGTGCTCCCTCCACACAGGGGGGACTTTCACCCCTCCACTTT; CDR3: CSAPSTQGGLSPLHF
V: TRBV6-6; D: .; J: TRBJ2-3; size: once; DNA: TGTGCCAGCGCGCGGGACGAACCCACGGATATGCAGTATTTT; CDR3: CASARDEPTDMQYF
V: TRBV10-3; D: TRBD2; J: TRBJ2-1; size: .; DNA: TGTGCCATCGGTGATGGAAGTACCGGACTAGCGGGAGTAGGTGAGCAGTTCTTC; CDR3: CAIGDGSTGLAGVGEQFF
V: TRBV12-3/TRBV12-4; D: .; J: TRBJ2-5; size: .; DNA: TGTGCTAGCAGAACCCCAGTCACACAAGAGACCCAGTACTTC; CDR3: CASRTPVTQETQYF
V: TRBV19; D: .; J: TRBJ2-3; size: .; DNA: TGTGCCACCACCCTAGGGCCAGGGGAAGATACGCAGTATTTT; CDR3: CATTLGPGEDTQYF
V: TRBV11-2; D: TRBD2; J: TRBJ2-2; size: .; DNA: TGTGCCAGCAGCGCGGGACTAGCTGTCTCCTCGACCGGGGAGCTGTTTTTT; CDR3: CASSAGLAVSSTGELFF
V: TRBV4-2; D: .; J: TRBJ2-1; size: .; DNA: TGTGCCAGCAGCCAAGATTCGGACAACCGGGCTCAGTTCTTC; CDR3: CASSQDSDNRAQFF
V: TRBV5-4; D: .; J: TRBJ1-1; size: .; DNA: .; CDR3: CASSFGAGTANTKASF
V: TRBV6-1; D: TRBD1; J: TRBJ1-3; size: .; DNA: TGTGCCAGCAGTGATGTGGGACAGAGCCACTCTAGAAACACCATATATTTT; CDR3: CASSDVGQSHSRNTIYF
V: TRBV6-1; D: .; J: TRBJ2-7; size: .; DNA: TGTGCCAGCAGTAGGCAGGGCTTCAAGTCGAGCGAGCAGTACTTC; CDR3: CASSRQGFKSSEQYF
V: TRBV28; D: .; J: TRBJ2-7; size: .; DNA: TGTGCCAGCAATTTAATACGGGCTGACGAGCAGTACTTC; CDR3: CASNLIRADEQYF
V: TRBV12-3/TRBV12-4; D: .; J: TRBJ1-1; size: many; DNA: TGTGCCAGCCAGGGACTATCAATGAACACTGAAGCTTTCTTT; CDR3: CASQGLSMNTEAFF
V: TRBV11-2; D: .; J: TRBJ2-1; size: .; DNA: TGTGCCAGCTGCACCCGGGATTCTGACGGTGAGCAGTTCTTC; CDR3: CASCTRDSDGEQFF
V: TRBV5-1; D: .; J: TRBJ1-4; size: many; DNA: TGCGCCAGCAGCCCTTCGACACCCCAAGGGCCTAATGAAAAACTGTTTTTT; CDR3: CASSPSTPQGPNEKLFF
V: TRBV11-2; D: .; J: TRBJ2-7; size: .; DNA: TGTGCCACCAGCTTAACTGACACTTCCTACGAGCAGTATTTC; CDR3: CATSLTDTSYEQYF
V: TRBV7-2; D: TRBD1; J: TRBJ2-7; size: .; DNA: TGTGCCTGCAGCTACGGACAGGGGGCTTACGAGCAGTACTTC; CDR3: CACSYGQGAYEQYF
V: TRBV11-2; D: .; J: TRBJ1-2; size: .; DNA: TGTGCCAGCAGTGGGGCAATGATGAATGGCTACACCTTC; CDR3: CASSGAMMNGYTF
V: TRBV7-2; D: .; J: TRBJ2-7; size: .; DNA: TGTGTAAGCAGCTACGGGGGCTACGAGCAGTACTTC; CDR3: CVSSYGGYEQYF
V: TRBV7-9; D: TRBD2; J: TRBJ2-7; size: .; DNA: TGTACCCGCAGCATGGGGACTAGCTCAGGGCAGTACTTC; CDR3: CTRSMGTSSGQYF
V: TRBV7-8; D: .; J: TRBJ2-3; size: .; DNA: TGTGCCAGCAGGGACATGACTAGCACAGATACGCAGTATTTT; CDR3: CASRDMTSTDTQYF
V: TRBV10-3; D: TRBD2; J: TRBJ2-2; size: many; DNA: TGTGCCATCAGCTTTTCTAGACTAGCGGTTCACACCGGGGAGCTGTTTTTT; CDR3: CAISFSRLAVHTGELFF
V: TRBV20-1; D: .; J: TRBJ1-6; size: .; DNA: TGCAGTGCTAGGAAGGCCGGGACCACTGATTCACCCCTCCACTTT; CDR3: CSARKAGTTDSPLHF
V: TRBV4-1; D: .; J: TRBJ2-3; size: .; DNA: TGCGCCAGCAACCAGGATTGTACACAGTCTAGCACAGATACGCAGTATTTT; CDR3: CASNQDCTQSSTDTQYF
V: TRBV6-1; D: .; J: TRBJ2-2; size: .; DNA: TGTGCCAGCAGTGAGGGAGAGGTGAATACCGGGGAGCTGTTTTTT; CDR3: CASSEGEVNTGELFF